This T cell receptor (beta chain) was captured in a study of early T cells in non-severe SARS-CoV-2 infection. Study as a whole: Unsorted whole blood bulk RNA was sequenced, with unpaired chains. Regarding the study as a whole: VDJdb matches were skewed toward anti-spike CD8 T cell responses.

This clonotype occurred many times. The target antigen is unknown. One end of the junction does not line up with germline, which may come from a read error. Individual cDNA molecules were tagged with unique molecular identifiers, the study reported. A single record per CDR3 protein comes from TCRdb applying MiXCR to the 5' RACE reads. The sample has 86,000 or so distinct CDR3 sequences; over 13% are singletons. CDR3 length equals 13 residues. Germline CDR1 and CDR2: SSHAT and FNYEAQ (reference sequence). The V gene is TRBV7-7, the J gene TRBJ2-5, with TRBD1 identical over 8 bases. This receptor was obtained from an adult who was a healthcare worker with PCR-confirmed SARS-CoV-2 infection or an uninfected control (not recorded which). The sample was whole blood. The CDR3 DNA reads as TGTGCTAGCAGCCGGGACAGGAGAGAGACCCAGTACTTC. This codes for CASSRDRRETQYF. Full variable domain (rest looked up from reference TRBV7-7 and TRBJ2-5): GAGVSQSPRYKVTKRGQDVTLRCDPISSHATLYWYQQALGQGPEFLTYFNYEAQPDKSGLPSDRFSAERPEGSISTLTIQRTEQRDSAMYRCASSRDRRETQYFGPGTRLLVL.